This TCR beta chain was found in a study of blood T cell repertoires in COVID-19 (TCRdb year 2020). Regarding the study in general: Collaborator samples came from the United States, Italy and Spain and covered acute and convalescent phases of COVID-19. HLA class I and class II types, where available, came from metadata supplied by the sample provider rather than from assay-based typing. The samples were drawn from the first 160 participants of the ongoing ImmuneRACE study and from over 950 subjects provided by 6 global collaborators. The material from the prospective study consisted of cDNA or gDNA derived from T cells, B-cell-depleted T cells, or PBMCs. The repertoires were released in a freely available public database meant as a resource for research on the immune response to SARS-CoV-2. Subjects who had been exposed to COVID-19, were actively infected with it, or had recovered from it provided the deeply sampled blood TCRbeta repertoires that made up the dataset. Sample metadata almost always included a de-identified subject ID, COVID-19 status, age in years and sex.

Spanning cysteine to phenylalanine, the CDR3 consists of 12 amino acids. Solely the CDR3 DNA is kept, with 36 bases framed from the first base. V is trimmed back by 11 bases and J by 6 bases, and the junction contains 7 bases that no gene match accounts for. CDR1 LNHDA and CDR2 SQIVND are derived from the germline V gene (reference sequence). Collaborating institutions collected whole blood in K2EDTA tubes following their own protocols. Collaborator samples were shipped for TCRbeta analysis as frozen whole blood, isolated PBMCs, or DNA extracted from either sample type. The immunoSEQ Assay, a bias-controlled multiplex PCR, was used to amplify TCRbeta CDR3 regions from genomic DNA. The paper's processing steps were these. Nucleated cell counts per sample were estimated from amplification of reference gene primers within the assay. To quantify the absolute abundance of each unique TCRbeta CDR3 rearrangement, sequence reads were collapsed and filtered. For each sample, productive Simpson clonality was calculated by taking the square root of Simpson's diversity index across productive rearrangements. Imported from immuneACCESS, the table was reduced by TCRdb to in-frame sequences with V and J called. These copies leave out some clones; in studies compared against another copy, an unresolved V gene accounts for under half, and the cause of the remainder is not known. That table is the source of V, J and clone size, and D and trimming were worked out from the DNA. The sample contains hundreds of thousands of clones, approximately 86% of them found a single time. The ten largest clones represent 1.3% of the sample.

What the research found in general, with its limitations: The quantity of clinical and demographic metadata differed by source and by participant and was supplied without curation.

As for this clone: This clone's antigen is unknown. No base-level quality is on record; no much larger clone is a single base apart.

The origin of this receptor is a man between 65 and 79 years old with acute or convalescent COVID-19. Rearrangement joined TRBV19 to TRBJ1-5; TRBD1 lines up with 7 middle nucleotides. Sequencing used peripheral blood. CDR3 region: CASNRGSQPQHF. The nucleotide sequence reads TGTGCCTCGAACAGGGGTAGTCAGCCCCAGCATTTT.